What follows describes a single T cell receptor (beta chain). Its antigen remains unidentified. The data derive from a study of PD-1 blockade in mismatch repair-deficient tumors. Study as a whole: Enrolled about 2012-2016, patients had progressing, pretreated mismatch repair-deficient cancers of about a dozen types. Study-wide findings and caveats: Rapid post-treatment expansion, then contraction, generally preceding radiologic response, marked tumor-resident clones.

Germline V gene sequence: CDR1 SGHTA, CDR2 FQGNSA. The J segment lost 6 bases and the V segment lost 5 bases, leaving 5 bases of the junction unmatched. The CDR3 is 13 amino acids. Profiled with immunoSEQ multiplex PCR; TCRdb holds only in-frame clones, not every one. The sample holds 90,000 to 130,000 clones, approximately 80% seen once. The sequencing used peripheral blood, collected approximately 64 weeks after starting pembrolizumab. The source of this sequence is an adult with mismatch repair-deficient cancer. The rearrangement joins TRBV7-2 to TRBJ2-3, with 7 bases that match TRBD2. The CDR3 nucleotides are TGTGCCAGCAGCGAAGCCGGGAGGGATACGCAGTATTTT. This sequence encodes CASSEAGRDTQYF.